This T cell receptor (beta chain) came from a study of cytomegalovirus exposure and HLA in healthy donors. Overall study results and limits: TRBV6-2, TRBV6-3 and other indistinguishable V segments were excluded. Using the classifier, cytomegalovirus status was reportedly diagnosed with high specificity and sensitivity. Trimming of TCR beta V- and J-genes showed a link, identified in a later analysis, to a missense DCLRE1C variant.

The PCR was carried out with 60 Vbeta primers and 13 Jbeta primers. Measured with immunoSEQ multiplex PCR; TCRdb has only the in-frame clones, and not every one. Among about 140,000 clones, more than 75% were seen once, and the ten largest hold about 2.2%. About this clone itself: What it binds is not known.

J was trimmed by 6 bases and V by 3 bases; bases with no gene match: 9. The CDR3 sequence is 15 residues long. Germline values: CDR1 LNHDA, CDR2 SQIVND (reference sequence). This chain uses TRBV19 with TRBJ2-3; 7 bases fit TRBD1. Sequencing was performed on PBMCs. This sequence originates from a man over 45 in good health and CMV-seronegative. The CDR3 bases are TGTGCCAGTAGTATTCGGGGACAGCAGTCGGATACGCAGTATTTT. Translating gives CASSIRGQQSDTQYF. Complete variable domain (other parts from reference TRBV19 and TRBJ2-3): DGGITQSPKYLFRKEGQNVTLSCEQNLNHDAMYWYRQDPGQGLRLIYYSQIVNDFQKGDIAEGYSVSREKKESFPLTVTSAQKNPTAFYLCASSIRGQQSDTQYFGPGTRLTVL.